The 32 T cell receptor beta chains given below trace back to one sample, sequenced in a study of OX40 agonist ivuxolimab in advanced cancers. Sequencing used immunoSEQ multiplex PCR; TCRdb keeps in-frame clones, though not all of them. This sample has 55,000 to 65,000 clones, with 85% found just once. This material consisted of CD4+ or CD8+ T cells sorted from blood, taken in a trial of the OX40 agonist ivuxolimab. Receptor source: an adult with an advanced solid tumor such as melanoma, head and neck, liver or kidney cancer.

The chain recombines TRBV15 with TRBJ1-4; the match to TRBD1 covers 7 bases. CDR3 length equals 15 residues. Germline CDR1 is LNHNV and CDR2 is YYDKDF (reference sequence). The V segment lost 0 bases and the J segment 7 bases; nucleotides outside the gene matches: 5. CDR3 region: CATSRDRGLIEKLFF. The CDR3 DNA sequence: TGTGCCACCAGCAGAGACAGGGGGTTGATTGAAAAACTGTTTTTT.

This sequence joins TRBV5-1 and TRBJ2-2; no firm D call. Germline V CDR1 and CDR2: SGHRS, YFSETQ. This CDR3 is 13 amino acids long. V was clipped by 3 bases and J by 3 bases, with 6 bases between them. Here the CDR3 reads CASSSEYTGELFF. In DNA form, the CDR3 reads TGCGCCAGCAGCTCCGAATACACCGGGGAGCTGTTTTTT.

V is TRBV19 and J is TRBJ1-4; TRBD1 agrees at 10 bases. CDR1 is LNHDA and CDR2 is SQIVND in the germline V gene (reference sequence). The CDR3 loop spans 16 amino acids. The V gene end was trimmed by 5 bases and the J gene end by 3 bases; junction bases not matched to a gene: 6. CDR3: CASSPDRGRSNEKLFF. Written as DNA, the CDR3 is TGTGCCAGTAGTCCCGACAGGGGGCGTTCTAATGAAAAACTGTTTTTT.

The chain is built from TRBV27 and TRBJ1-1; 10 bases line up with TRBD1. V dropped 5 bases and J dropped 4; count of bases not matched to a gene: 4. CDR3 length: 14 residues. Germline CDR1 reads MNHEY; CDR2 reads SMNVEV (reference sequence). In nucleotides, the CDR3 is TGTGCCAGCAGTCAGACAGGGGGCGCCACTGAAGCTTTCTTT. Its protein is CASSQTGGATEAFF.

The V call is TRBV9, the J call TRBJ2-5; D may be TRBD2 (5 bases). The CDR3 runs 15 residues. Germline V gene lookup returns CDR1 SGDLS and CDR2 YYNGEE. V shed 3 bases and J shed 5 bases, with 17 bases lying between them. CDR3 sequence reads: CASSARERPGETQYF. The CDR3, as DNA: TGTGCCAGCAGCGCGAGGGAGCGCCCGGGGGAGACCCAGTACTTC.

V and J are TRBV11-2 and TRBJ2-3; D not certain. Germline V gene sequence: CDR1 SGHAT, CDR2 FQNNGV. Trimming cost V 6 bases and J 2 bases, with 12 bases left between them. The CDR3 loop spans 14 amino acids. DNA of the CDR3: TGTGCCAGCAGAGCAAGACTTACCACAGATACGCAGTATTTT. Translation gives CASRARLTTDTQYF.

This chain joins TRBV27 and TRBJ1-6; D might be TRBD1 (6 bases). V shed 3 bases and J shed 7 bases, with 16 bases lying between them. The CDR3 runs 16 residues. Germline CDR1 reads MNHEY; CDR2 reads SMNVEV (reference sequence). CDR3 coding DNA: TGTGCCAGCAGTTTCTACCAGGGACATTGGAATTCACCCCTCCACTTT. Encoded protein: CASSFYQGHWNSPLHF.

The rearrangement joins TRBV7-9 to TRBJ2-6; possible D gene TRBD1, 5 bases. Trimming took 5 bases from V and 3 from J, leaving 17 bases between them. The germline CDR1 and CDR2 sequences are SEHNR and FQNEAQ (reference sequence). CDR3 size: 17 residues. The CDR3, as DNA: TGTGCCAGCAGCCAAAAGGTCAGGGCGGATGGGGCCAACGTCCTGACTTTC. Amino acid sequence: CASSQKVRADGANVLTF.

This clone appeared a single time. V is TRBV6-5 and J is TRBJ1-2; TRBD1 agrees at 7 bases. The CDR3 extends over 13 amino acids. The ends lost 7 bases at V and 4 bases at J; junction bases unmatched: 6. Germline CDR1 is MNHEY and CDR2 is SVGAGI. The CDR3 loop reads CASTDRLSYGYTF. The DNA for the CDR3 is TGTGCCAGCACGGACAGGTTGAGCTATGGCTACACCTTC.

The chain has TRBV7-9 and TRBJ1-1; 8 positions match TRBD1. Germline V gene sequence: CDR1 SEHNR, CDR2 FQNEAQ (reference sequence). After removal of 1 base from V and 4 bases from J, the junction contained 11 bases not matched to a gene. The CDR3 is made up of 17 amino acids. CDR3 sequence reads: CASSLERGQGGTTEAFF. In nucleotides, the CDR3 is TGTGCCAGCAGCTTAGAGAGAGGACAGGGAGGTACCACTGAAGCTTTCTTT.

V is TRBV7-2 and J is TRBJ1-1; D might be TRBD1 (5 bases). Germline V gene sequence: CDR1 SGHTA, CDR2 FQGNSA. The CDR3 spans 15 residues. V was cut by 1 base and J by 2 bases, with 11 bases left in between. The CDR3 DNA sequence: TGTGCCAGCAGCTTAGTTGCGGGACCCAACACTGAAGCTTTCTTT. This codes for CASSLVAGPNTEAFF.

This clone was found a few times. The genes are TRBV5-4 and TRBJ1-5; maybe TRBD1 (6 bases). Between the trimmed V and J ends, which lost 1 base and 7 bases, there was a span of 12 bases. Germline assignment: CDR1 SGHNT and CDR2 YYREEE (reference sequence). There are 14 residues in the CDR3. DNA of the CDR3: TGTGCCAGCAGCTTGATGGGGGGCGGACAGCCCCAGCATTTT. As protein: CASSLMGGGQPQHF.

The rearrangement uses TRBV6-1 and TRBJ1-5, with TRBD1 as a possible D gene (5 bases). Germline V CDR1 and CDR2: MNHNS, SASEGT. The length of the CDR3 is 13 residues. Trimming took off 7 bases at V and 4 bases at J, with 11 bases between the two ends. Here the CDR3 reads CASTTRVNQPQHF. The CDR3 DNA reads TGTGCCAGCACAACCAGGGTGAATCAGCCCCAGCATTTT.

The chain links TRBV9 to TRBJ1-3; no reliable D call. Germline CDR1 SGDLS, CDR2 YYNGEE. The CDR3 is made up of 18 amino acids. The V end was cut by 2 bases, the J end by 0 bases, with 18 bases between. Written as DNA, the CDR3 is TGTGCCAGCAGCGTCGAACCGGGAGACTCTGTCTCTGGAAACACCATATATTTT. Translated: CASSVEPGDSVSGNTIYF.

The chain couples TRBV5-6 to TRBJ2-3; D not resolved. The CDR3 consists of 15 residues. Germline V gene sequence: CDR1 SGHDT, CDR2 YYEEEE. V shed 4 bases and J shed 1 base, with 13 bases lying between them. The CDR3 coding sequence is TGTGCCAGCAGCCTGACGCGTCTCCGCACAGATACGCAGTATTTT. Protein: CASSLTRLRTDTQYF.

This rearrangement joins TRBV5-6 to TRBJ2-7, with a tentative D call TRBD1 (5 bases). Germline CDR1 is SGHDT and CDR2 is YYEEEE. V was shortened by 2 bases and J by 2 bases, with 14 bases between the two germline ends. The length of the CDR3 is 15 residues. Here the CDR3 DNA reads TGTGCCAGCAGCTTACTCAGGGTCTCGACCTACGAGCAGTACTTC. Translated: CASSLLRVSTYEQYF.

The V and J genes are TRBV2 and TRBJ2-7, with 8 nucleotides matching TRBD1. The V gene's germline CDR1 is SNHLY and CDR2 FYNNEI. Trimming removed 11 bases from V and 2 bases from J; junction bases left unmatched: 11. This CDR3 contains 14 residues. DNA of the CDR3: TGTGCCTTTAGCCCGGGGACAGGACCCTACGAGCAGTACTTC. It encodes CAFSPGTGPYEQYF.

The genes are TRBV7-3 and TRBJ2-2; 12 bases agree with TRBD1. Germline V gene sequence: CDR1 SGHTA, CDR2 FQGTGA. V lost 1 base to trimming and J lost 6 bases; unmatched junction nucleotides: 3. The CDR3 loop spans 16 amino acids. The CDR3, as DNA: TGTGCCAGCAGCTTAATGGGACAGGGGGCCCCCGGGGAGCTGTTTTTT. This sequence encodes CASSLMGQGAPGELFF.

The chain recombines TRBV2 with TRBJ2-7; D is unclear. This CDR3 comprises 12 residues. V lost 5 bases and J lost 6, with 11 bases in between. In germline, CDR1 is SNHLY, CDR2 FYNNEI. The CDR3 bases are TGTGCCAGCAGTCTGAGTTACCGCGAGCAGTACTTC. Translation gives CASSLSYREQYF.

V and J are TRBV9 and TRBJ2-3, with 8 bases matching TRBD1. Germline loops: CDR1 SGDLS, CDR2 YYNGEE. The junction had 6 bases not matched to a gene; V was cut back by 4 bases and J by 2 bases. This CDR3 comprises 15 residues. Here the CDR3 reads CASSHDRGATDTQYF. The CDR3 DNA reads as TGTGCCAGCAGCCACGACAGGGGCGCCACAGATACGCAGTATTTT.

V and J are TRBV18 and TRBJ2-2; 8 bases align to TRBD1. With 2 bases clipped from V and 3 bases from J, the junction kept 5 bases outside the gene matches. The germline gives CDR1 KGHSH, CDR2 LQKENI. The CDR3 is made up of 16 amino acids. The CDR3 here is CASSPGQGKDTGELFF. CDR3 nucleotides: TGTGCCAGCTCACCAGGACAGGGAAAGGACACCGGGGAGCTGTTTTTT.

The sample holds one count of this clone. The chain uses TRBV7-3 and TRBJ2-3, with 13 bases fitting TRBD2. The CDR3 contains 15 residues. J lost 5 bases, V lost 4 bases, and 3 bases had no gene match. Germline CDR1 and CDR2: SGHTA and FQGTGA. CDR3 in amino acids: CASSSRTSGRDTQYF. DNA for the CDR3: TGTGCCAGCAGCTCGCGGACTAGCGGGAGAGATACGCAGTATTTT. Full variable domain (outside the CDR3, taken from reference TRBV7-3 and TRBJ2-3): GAGVSQTPSNKVTEKGKYVELRCDPISGHTALYWYRQSLGQGPEFLIYFQGTGAADDSGLPNDRFFAVRPEGSVSTLKIQRTERGDSAVYLCASSSRTSGRDTQYFGPGTRLTVL.

CDR3 in amino acids: CASSFLAGGLTDTQYF. The CDR3 DNA reads TGTGCCAGCAGCTTTCTAGCGGGGGGGCTCACAGATACGCAGTATTTT. The rearrangement links TRBV7-2 to TRBJ2-3; 12 bases agree with TRBD2. This CDR3 has 16 amino acids. J was trimmed by 2 bases and V by 3 bases; bases with no gene match: 3. Germline V gene data show CDR1 as SGHTA and CDR2 as FQGNSA.

V gene TRBV7-2 combines with J gene TRBJ1-4; D is uncertain. Germline V CDR1 and CDR2: SGHTA, FQGNSA. This CDR3 contains 16 residues. The V end lost 2 bases, the J end lost 0 bases, and 10 bases lay between the germline ends. CDR3: CASSLIYTSTNEKLFF. In DNA, the CDR3 is TGTGCCAGCAGCTTAATATACACCTCAACTAATGAAAAACTGTTTTTT.

This clone was detected only once. Other DNA sequences in this specimen translate into the identical CDR3. V gene TRBV7-9 combines with J gene TRBJ2-7; tentatively, D is TRBD2 (5 bases). This CDR3 contains 15 residues. V lost 0 bases and J 0 bases, leaving 9 bases between the germline ends. Germline-derived CDR1 and CDR2 are SEHNR and FQNEAQ (reference sequence). CDR3: CASSLAGLNSYEQYF. In DNA, the CDR3 is TGTGCCAGCAGCTTAGCAGGACTGAACTCCTACGAGCAGTACTTC. Based on the CDR3 plus reference TRBV7-9 and TRBJ2-7, the full variable domain is DTGVSQNPRHKITKRGQNVTFRCDPISEHNRLYWYRQTLGQGPEFLTYFQNEAQLEKSRLLSDRFSAERPKGSFSTLEIQRTEQGDSAMYLCASSLAGLNSYEQYFGPGTRLTVT.

The chain links TRBV28 to TRBJ2-7; D may correspond to TRBD1 or TRBD2 (6 bases each). CDR3 length: 14 residues. The V end was cut by 4 bases, the J end by 1 base, with 11 bases between. Germline V gene lookup returns CDR1 MDHEN and CDR2 SYDVKM. CDR3 region: CASSYGGSSYEQYF. The CDR3 nucleotides are TGTGCCAGCAGTTACGGGGGCTCTTCCTACGAGCAGTACTTC.

The genes are TRBV21-1 and TRBJ2-3; TRBD1, the table's D call, lacks a check against the DNA. TRBV21-1 is given as a pseudogene. The CDR3 length is 16 residues. DNA of the CDR3: TGTGCCAGCAGCAAAGAAGACAGGGGCGGCACAGATACGCAGTATTTT. Translated, it gives CASSKEDRGGTDTQYF.

This sequence joins TRBV6-5 and TRBJ2-7; weak D call: TRBD1 (6 bases). V was cut by 5 bases and J by 0 bases, with 14 bases left in between. Germline assignment: CDR1 MNHEY and CDR2 SVGAGI. This CDR3 comprises 15 residues. CDR3 bases: TGTGCCAGCAGTAGAGGGACACCTAGCTCCTACGAGCAGTACTTC. Translated, it gives CASSRGTPSSYEQYF.

The rearrangement uses TRBV19 and TRBJ1-1, with a weak D call TRBD1 (5 bases). V lost 5 bases to trimming and J lost 3 bases, with 28 bases between them. The CDR3 is made up of 19 amino acids. The germline gives CDR1 LNHDA, CDR2 SQIVND (reference sequence). The CDR3 bases are TGTGCCAGTAGTGTCCTCGCGTGGGGACCTCTCTCTCTTGACACTGAAGCTTTCTTT. It is translated as CASSVLAWGPLSLDTEAFF. The complete variable domain, with remaining parts taken from reference TRBV19 and TRBJ1-1, reads DGGITQSPKYLFRKEGQNVTLSCEQNLNHDAMYWYRQDPGQGLRLIYYSQIVNDFQKGDIAEGYSVSREKKESFPLTVTSAQKNPTAFYLCASSVLAWGPLSLDTEAFFGQGTRLTVV.

CDR3 in DNA: TGTGCCAGCAGCTTTGGGCAGGGCGGAGGCTACACCTTC. It yields the protein CASSFGQGGGYTF. This chain uses TRBV7-2 with TRBJ1-2; possibly TRBD1 for D (5 bases). The CDR3 covers 13 residues. V gave up 3 bases and J gave up 8 bases, with 13 bases separating them. The germline CDR1 and CDR2 sequences are SGHTA and FQGNSA.

The chain has TRBV30 and TRBJ1-1; 7 bases align to TRBD1. V gave up 6 bases and J gave up 6 bases; unmatched junction bases: 13. The CDR3 is 14 amino acids. Per the germline V gene, CDR1 is GTSNPN and CDR2 is SVGIG (reference sequence). CDR3 DNA sequence: TGTGCCTGCCATCGACAGGGTAGCGGGGCTGAAGCTTTCTTT. It specifies CACHRQGSGAEAFF.

The V and J genes are TRBV5-4 and TRBJ1-1, with TRBD1 identical over 8 bases. Losses at the gene ends were 4 bases for V and 1 base for J; bases not matched to a gene: 12. This CDR3 has 17 residues. Germline V gene sequence: CDR1 SGHNT, CDR2 YYREEE (reference sequence). Here the CDR3 reads CASSPLRAGGGNTEAFF. Written as DNA, the CDR3 is TGTGCCAGCAGCCCCCTCCGCGCAGGGGGCGGGAACACTGAAGCTTTCTTT. Using reference TRBV5-4 and TRBJ1-1 for the parts outside the CDR3, the full variable domain is ETGVTQSPTHLIKTRGQQVTLRCSSQSGHNTVSWYQQALGQGPQFIFQYYREEENGRGNFPPRFSGLQFPNYSSELNVNALELDDSALYLCASSPLRAGGGNTEAFFGQGTRLTVV.